The rows below give T cell receptor beta chains drawn from one sample of a study of OX40 agonist ivuxolimab in advanced cancers. Clones were read by immunoSEQ multiplex PCR, and TCRdb kept only the in-frame ones, dropping some. The table has about 63,000 clones, approximately 85% seen once. The sample was CD4+ or CD8+ T cells sorted from blood, taken in a trial of the OX40 agonist ivuxolimab. These receptors came from an adult with an advanced solid tumor such as melanoma, head and neck, liver or kidney cancer. The CDR3 runs from the conserved cysteine through the conserved F or W. The D gene is left open where the match is weak. For some rows the clone size is stated as once, few or many, or as a class when expanded; others skip it.

V: TRBV10-2; D: TRBD1; J: TRBJ1-5; size: NA; DNA: TGCGCCAGCGGGACAGCCCTCAATCAGCCCCAGCATTTT; CDR3: CASGTALNQPQHF
V: TRBV15; D: NA; J: TRBJ1-3; size: NA; DNA: TGTGCCACCAGCCTAAAGGGATCTCCCCCCCCCGACAGCGCCTCTGGAAACACCATATATTTT; CDR3: CATSLKGSPPPDSASGNTIYF
V: TRBV9; D: NA; J: TRBJ2-1; size: NA; DNA: TGTGCCAGCAGCGTAGAGATCCAATCGCCTTACAATGAGCAGTTCTTC; CDR3: CASSVEIQSPYNEQFF
V: TRBV2; D: TRBD1; J: TRBJ2-7; size: NA; DNA: TGTGCCAGCAACGGACAGGGCCCCTACGAGCAGTACTTC; CDR3: CASNGQGPYEQYF
V: TRBV15; D: NA; J: TRBJ1-1; size: NA; DNA: TGTGCCACCAGCAGGGCGTCGAACACTGAAGCTTTCTTT; CDR3: CATSRASNTEAFF
V: TRBV30; D: NA; J: TRBJ1-6; size: few; DNA: TGTGCCTGGAGTACACAGAATTCACCCCTCCACTTT; CDR3: CAWSTQNSPLHF
V: TRBV6-6; D: NA; J: TRBJ1-2; size: NA; DNA: TGTGCCAGCAGTCGATCGGGGAGCGGCTACACCTTC; CDR3: CASSRSGSGYTF
V: TRBV28; D: TRBD1; J: TRBJ2-7; size: many; DNA: TGTGCCAGCAGTTCCTCCCCCGGGACAGGGAACTCCTACGAGCAGTACTTC; CDR3: CASSSSPGTGNSYEQYF
V: TRBV5-6; D: NA; J: TRBJ2-3; size: NA; DNA: TGTGCCAGCAGCTTGGAGACAGTTGGGGGCACAGATACGCAGTATTTT; CDR3: CASSLETVGGTDTQYF
V: TRBV28; D: NA; J: TRBJ2-6; size: NA; DNA: TGTGCCAGCAGTGTTCAGAATCTGACACAAAGTCGGGCCAACGTCCTGACTTTC; CDR3: CASSVQNLTQSRANVLTF
V: TRBV2; D: NA; J: TRBJ1-1; size: NA; DNA: TGTGCCAGCAGCCAGGACCCCGCTGAAGCTTTCTTT; CDR3: CASSQDPAEAFF
V: TRBV4-2; D: TRBD1; J: TRBJ1-2; size: NA; DNA: TGTGCCAGCAGCTTGACAGGGAGTATAAACTATGGCTACACCTTC; CDR3: CASSLTGSINYGYTF
V: TRBV29-1; D: TRBD1; J: TRBJ1-5; size: NA; DNA: TGCAGCGTTGGAGATGGGACAGCCAGCAATCAGCCCCAGCATTTT; CDR3: CSVGDGTASNQPQHF
V: TRBV27; D: TRBD2; J: TRBJ2-5; size: NA; DNA: TGTGCCAGCAGTTTATCGCTAGCGGGGGGGCGAGAGACCCAGTACTTC; CDR3: CASSLSLAGGRETQYF
V: TRBV25-1; D: NA; J: TRBJ2-5; size: NA; DNA: TGTGCCAGCCTAGCCCCTTCTCCAGAGACCCAGTACTTC; CDR3: CASLAPSPETQYF
V: TRBV27; D: NA; J: TRBJ1-6; size: NA; DNA: TGTGCCAGCAGTTCGGGGACGCCAAATTCACCCCTCCACTTT; CDR3: CASSSGTPNSPLHF
V: TRBV30; D: TRBD1; J: TRBJ1-2; size: NA; DNA: TGTGCCTACCTGACAGGGGGCCGTAACTATGGCTACACCTTC; CDR3: CAYLTGGRNYGYTF
V: TRBV7-2; D: NA; J: TRBJ2-6; size: NA; DNA: TGTGCCAGCAGCTTAAGGAGGCCTGGATCTGGGGCCAACGTCCTGACTTTC; CDR3: CASSLRRPGSGANVLTF
V: TRBV30; D: TRBD1; J: TRBJ1-1; size: few; DNA: TGTGCCTGGTACCAGCGACAGGGGGCGATCAGCACTGAAGCTTTCTTT; CDR3: CAWYQRQGAISTEAFF
V: TRBV2; D: TRBD2; J: TRBJ2-5; size: NA; DNA: TGTGCCAGCAGGGTACCGAGCGGGGCCCAAGAGACCCAGTACTTC; CDR3: CASRVPSGAQETQYF
V: TRBV7-8; D: NA; J: TRBJ2-7; size: NA; DNA: TGTGCCAGCAGCTTAGAATCGGGGGCCCCCTTTTACGAGCAGTACTTC; CDR3: CASSLESGAPFYEQYF
V: TRBV19; D: NA; J: TRBJ1-2; size: NA; DNA: TGTGCCAGTAGTTCCCCACAGCGTACTAACTATGGCTACACCTTC; CDR3: CASSSPQRTNYGYTF
V: TRBV12-5; D: TRBD1; J: TRBJ2-7; size: NA; DNA: TGTGCTAGTGGTCCCCAGACAGGGATAGGCTACGAGCAGTACTTC; CDR3: CASGPQTGIGYEQYF
V: TRBV5-1; D: TRBD2; J: TRBJ2-2; size: NA; DNA: TGCGCCAGCAGCTCACTAGCGGGGGTAACAAACACCGGGGAGCTGTTTTTT; CDR3: CASSSLAGVTNTGELFF
V: TRBV7-7; D: NA; J: TRBJ2-2; size: NA; DNA: TGTGCTAGCAGCCTCCACCAGGGAACCGGGGAGCTGTTTTTT; CDR3: CASSLHQGTGELFF
V: TRBV5-6; D: NA; J: TRBJ1-2; size: NA; DNA: TGTGCCAGCAGCTTGCCACTCGGATATGGCTACACCTTC; CDR3: CASSLPLGYGYTF
V: TRBV4-2; D: TRBD2; J: TRBJ2-7; size: NA; DNA: TGTGCCAGCAGCCAAGAAGGGACTAGCGTCGGGTACGAGCAGTACTTC; CDR3: CASSQEGTSVGYEQYF
V: TRBV27; D: TRBD1; J: TRBJ1-5; size: NA; DNA: TGTGCCAGCAGCCCCGGACAGGTTAGCAATCAGCCCCAGCATTTT; CDR3: CASSPGQVSNQPQHF
V: TRBV5-6; D: NA; J: TRBJ2-6; size: NA; DNA: TGTGCCAGCAGCTTGGGTGGCCCAATCTCTGGGGCCAACGTCCTGACTTTC; CDR3: CASSLGGPISGANVLTF
V: TRBV9; D: NA; J: TRBJ2-7; size: many; DNA: TGTGCCAGCAGCCTACTAGGGGACGAGCAGTACTTC; CDR3: CASSLLGDEQYF
V: TRBV11-2; D: NA; J: TRBJ1-3; size: NA; DNA: TGTGCCAGCAGCTTAGGTGCAGGGAGGTTGACCGGAAACACCATATATTTT; CDR3: CASSLGAGRLTGNTIYF
V: TRBV9; D: NA; J: TRBJ2-3; size: NA; DNA: TGTGCCAGCAGCGTAGGGGGGGTCAGCACAGATACGCAGTATTTT; CDR3: CASSVGGVSTDTQYF
V: TRBV19; D: NA; J: TRBJ2-7; size: few; DNA: TGTGCCAGTAAGGGGCCTTACGAGCAGTACTTC; CDR3: CASKGPYEQYF
V: TRBV5-8; D: TRBD1; J: TRBJ2-7; size: NA; DNA: TGTGCCAGCAGCCCCCCCGGGGCAGGGGGCTCTGGGGAGCAGTACTTC; CDR3: CASSPPGAGGSGEQYF
V: TRBV28; D: NA; J: TRBJ2-2; size: NA; DNA: TGTGCCAGCAGCACTCCCAACACCGGGGAGCTGTTTTTT; CDR3: CASSTPNTGELFF